This T cell receptor beta chain was observed in a study of beta chain features in type 1 diabetes. Study background: Patients did not differ from healthy donors in age, gender or cell yield. Study results and caveats: There was a moderate but significant shortening of TCRB CDR3s in all four CD4+ subsets of Type 1 diabetes patients. There were fewer insertions and more deletions at the VDJ junctions of type 1 diabetes patients.

cDNA synthesis used the whole RNA isolate, giving expressed TCRB sequences. This table comes from immunoSEQ multiplex PCR, and its TCRdb copy is limited to in-frame clones, with some not included. The table shows 300,000 to 400,000 clones, with 8% occurring only once. There was one heparinised blood draw per donor, averaging approximately 120 mL. In its sample, this clone was seen a few times. Its target is not known. The germline V gene has CDR1 ENHRY and CDR2 SYGVKD. The CDR3 is made up of 14 amino acids. Germline trimming cut 6 bases from V and 4 bases from J; bases unmatched to any gene: 6. This sequence was found in a woman aged 18-30 years in good health. The chain combines TRBV10-3 with TRBJ2-3; TRBD2 agrees at 8 bases. Sequencing was performed on central memory CD4+ T cells from blood. The CDR3 DNA is TGTGCCATCAGGAGCGGGAGACTCCCAGATACGCAGTATTTT. Residues: CAIRSGRLPDTQYF.